The rows below give T cell receptor beta chains drawn from one sample of a study of shared clonotypes between healthy human individuals. Method: immunoSEQ multiplex PCR; TCRdb's copy keeps in-frame clones and lacks some. The data contain hundreds of thousands of clones, 95% to 98% of them singletons. Sample: naive CD4+ T cells sorted from blood. The source is a woman in her twenties or thirties in good health. Each CDR3 is given without its conserved first and last residue. A D gene is named only where the DNA matches it firmly. The listing skips clone size in some rows; elsewhere it reads once, few, many or a size class.

TRBJ2-2 . TRBV4-1 13 . ASSQVGSFDGELF
TRBJ2-1 . TRBV19 14 . ASSMLGDGSYNEQF
TRBJ1-1 . TRBV7-3 12 . ASSLSGSVTEAF
TRBJ1-6 TRBD1 TRBV6-6 13 . ASSYSKGGDSPLH
TRBJ1-1 TRBD1 TRBV18 12 . ASSATGGNTEAF
TRBJ2-3 . TRBV7-8 11 . ASSLAWADTQY
TRBJ1-1 . TRBV5-1 13 . ASSSDLGGRAEAF
TRBJ1-5 TRBD1 TRBV6-5 12 . ASSRDSSRGPQH
TRBJ1-5 TRBD1 TRBV6-6 14 . ASSQRQGNSNQPQH
TRBJ2-1 TRBD2 TRBV10-2 12 . ASRPSGIGNEQF
TRBJ1-3 TRBD1 TRBV10-3 14 once AISVRQGSDGNTIY
TRBJ2-1 . TRBV21-1 17 . ASSKRVGGPQSSYNEQF
TRBJ1-1 TRBD1 TRBV5-1 15 . ASSLAGIGQGPKEAF
TRBJ1-2 TRBD1 TRBV19 13 . ASSGRTGGNYGYT
TRBJ1-1 . TRBV10-3 11 . AITPAQNTEAF
TRBJ1-2 . TRBV28 13 . ASSFLRREHDGYT
TRBJ2-5 TRBD1 TRBV15 15 . ATSRDTADRPWETQY
TRBJ2-5 TRBD1 TRBV6-1 11 . ASSGTGRETQY
TRBJ2-6 TRBD1 TRBV2 14 . ASIYQGALGANVLT
TRBJ2-7 . TRBV7-9 11 . ASSLQGNYEQY
TRBJ1-5 . TRBV7-7 13 once ASSLMAASNQPQH
TRBJ2-1 TRBD1 TRBV7-9 13 once ASSLTQGADNEQF
TRBJ2-1 . TRBV18 11 . ASSPPHDNEQF
TRBJ2-2 TRBD1 TRBV6-5 12 . ASSLEGAAGELF
TRBJ2-5 . TRBV7-7 12 . ASSPPGQQETQY
TRBJ2-7 TRBD2 TRBV7-2 15 . ASPESAGGRVLYEQY
. TRBD1 TRBV28 13 . ASSPGTGFYHEQY
TRBJ1-2 . TRBV28 12 . ASSSGGANYGYT
TRBJ2-3 TRBD2 TRBV5-1 15 . ASSLALGGRGTDTQY
TRBJ2-1 . TRBV19 12 . ASNQALAYNEQF
TRBJ1-1 . TRBV28 10 . ASSKFNTEAF
TRBJ1-1 . TRBV19 12 once ASSRDRTNTEAF
TRBJ1-2 . TRBV28 10 . ASRQTNYGYT
TRBJ1-4 TRBD1 TRBV28 14 . ASSSLGQGGDEKLF
TRBJ1-4 . TRBV28 12 . ASSLHRTNEKLF
TRBJ2-5 . TRBV7-2 13 . ASSLGSWYQETQY
TRBJ1-2 TRBD1 TRBV11-2 12 . ASRPQGDYYGYT
TRBJ1-2 . TRBV6-5 11 . ASSPTGNYGYT
TRBJ2-1 . TRBV6-1 12 . ASSETDSYNEQF
TRBJ1-5 . TRBV28 12 . ASSLGGANQPQH
TRBJ1-2 . TRBV7-9 11 few ASSSTVMYGYT
TRBJ2-7 TRBD2 TRBV28 12 few ASSFLAGDNEQY
TRBJ1-4 . TRBV6-5 11 . ASRTYPGEKLF
TRBJ2-3 TRBD1 TRBV5-1 12 . ASSADRVADTQY
TRBJ2-3 . TRBV2 10 . ASSVSPDTQY
. . TRBV7-6 13 . ASSLAGRFSYEQY
TRBJ2-4 TRBD2 TRBV7-2 11 . ASSTTGTRVLY